A single sample is the source of the 30 T cell receptor beta chains below, sequenced in a study of shared clonotypes between healthy human individuals. Produced via immunoSEQ multiplex PCR; TCRdb's table is partial and in-frame only. The data show some 500,000 clones, with 95% to 97% seen just once and about 0.067% held by the top ten. The sample comprised naive CD4+ T cells sorted from blood. Sample subset: CD45RA+ positively selected. The receptors were gathered from a woman aged 25-40 years in good health.

The chain joins TRBV10-1 to TRBJ1-5; the match to TRBD1 covers 10 bases. The trim removed 10 bases at V and 9 bases at J, leaving 6 bases unmatched. The CDR3 is made up of 12 amino acids. Germline CDR1 reads WNHNN; CDR2 reads SYGVQD (reference sequence). The CDR3 protein is CANRDRGWPQHF. DNA for the CDR3: TGCGCCAACCGGGACAGGGGTTGGCCCCAGCATTTT.

The chain employs TRBV27 and TRBJ1-2; TRBD1 matches at 10 bases. The germline CDR1 and CDR2 sequences are MNHEY and SMNVEV (reference sequence). There are 18 residues in the CDR3. V gave up 5 bases and J gave up 3 bases; unmatched junction bases: 15. The CDR3 coding sequence is TGTGCCAGCAGTCACGAGAGGGACAGGGGCAAGGGGCACTATGGCTACACCTTC. Its translation: CASSHERDRGKGHYGYTF.

The chain recombines TRBV4-1 with TRBJ1-1; tentatively, D is TRBD1 (5 bases). The CDR3 extends over 14 amino acids. Germline CDR1 reads MGHRA; CDR2 reads YSYEKL. The V and J ends lost 4 bases and 0 bases respectively, with 9 bases between them. The CDR3: CASSLQGVNTEAFF. CDR3 nucleotide sequence: TGCGCCAGCAGCCTTCAGGGAGTGAACACTGAAGCTTTCTTT.

This sequence joins TRBV18 and TRBJ1-3; 10 nucleotides line up with TRBD1. V trimming: 5 bases; J trimming: 0 bases; junction bases outside the gene matches: 4. CDR3 length equals 16 residues. CDR1 KGHSH and CDR2 LQKENI come from the germline V gene. In DNA, the CDR3 is TGTGCCAGCTCATCGGGACAGGGGTCCTCTGGAAACACCATATATTTT. Translated: CASSSGQGSSGNTIYF.

This clone was detected only a few times. J is TRBJ1-5 and V is TRBV10-1, with a weak D call TRBD1 (6 bases). Germline CDR1 reads WNHNN; CDR2 reads SYGVQD (reference sequence). CDR3 size: 12 residues. Between the trimmed V and J ends, which lost 6 bases and 7 bases, there was a span of 10 bases. CDR3 sequence (DNA): TGCGCCAGCAGACAGGGAGGACAGCCCCAGCATTTT. This codes for CASRQGGQPQHF.

V usage is TRBV5-4 and J usage is TRBJ1-3; 7 bases line up with TRBD1. Germline lookup yields CDR1 SGHNT and CDR2 YYREEE (reference sequence). J was trimmed by 2 bases and V by 0 bases; bases with no gene match: 11. The CDR3 runs to 18 residues. DNA of the CDR3: TGTGCCAGCAGCTTGGGACAGGGTAGAAGACCGACTGGAAACACCATATATTTT. It encodes CASSLGQGRRPTGNTIYF.

This clone has just one count. This rearrangement joins TRBV10-3 to TRBJ2-5, with 7 bases fitting TRBD2. This CDR3 has 12 residues. V lost 11 bases and J lost 1; bases outside the gene matches: 4. The germline CDR1 and CDR2 sequences are ENHRY and SYGVKD. CDR3 loop: CAAGRSQETQYF. CDR3 nucleotides: TGTGCCGCCGGGAGGTCCCAAGAGACCCAGTACTTC.

This chain links TRBV28 with TRBJ1-5; D perhaps matches TRBD1 (6 bases). The germline gives CDR1 MDHEN, CDR2 SYDVKM. The V end lost 3 bases, the J end lost 0 bases, and 27 bases lay between the germline ends. The CDR3 covers 21 residues. In DNA form, the CDR3 reads TGTGCCAGCAGTTTGACTGGGCCTGGGGGGGCACACCTCTATAGCAATCAGCCCCAGCATTTT. Its translation is CASSLTGPGGAHLYSNQPQHF.

The chain recombines TRBV10-1 with TRBJ2-7; the match to TRBD1 covers 8 bases. Germline V gene data show CDR1 as WNHNN and CDR2 as SYGVQD (reference sequence). With 5 bases clipped from V and 3 bases from J, the junction kept 6 bases outside the gene matches. The CDR3 covers 14 residues. Here the CDR3 reads CASSPGTGDYEQYF. CDR3 DNA sequence: TGCGCCAGCAGTCCTGGGACAGGAGACTACGAGCAGTACTTC.

V is TRBV2 and J is TRBJ2-5; 9 nucleotides line up with TRBD2. CDR1 and CDR2 (germline): SNHLY, FYNNEI. The CDR3 length is 17 residues. The V segment lost 3 bases and the J segment 6 bases; nucleotides outside the gene matches: 14. CDR3 sequence (DNA): TGTGCCAGCAGTGAGGAGACTAGCGGTACCCTCGGAAAGACCCAGTACTTC. The encoded protein is CASSEETSGTLGKTQYF.

The chain is built from TRBV11-2 and TRBJ1-4; D remains unclear. Germline CDR1 SGHAT, CDR2 FQNNGV. This CDR3 contains 15 residues. V was clipped by 0 bases and J by 7 bases, with 12 bases between them. The CDR3 reads CASSLEGQASEKLFF. The CDR3 DNA sequence: TGTGCCAGCAGCTTAGAGGGTCAGGCGTCTGAAAAACTGTTTTTT.

V usage is TRBV18 and J usage is TRBJ2-5, with a weak D call TRBD2 (5 bases). Germline CDR1 and CDR2: KGHSH and LQKENI. The CDR3 length is 14 residues. Trimming shortened V by 6 bases and J by 5 bases, and 16 bases separated the two germline ends. As DNA, the CDR3 is TGTGCCAGCTCCCCCGTAGGGTCGGGGGAGACCCAGTACTTC. This translates into CASSPVGSGETQYF.

The chain uses TRBV19 and TRBJ1-1, with 7 positions matching TRBD1. Germline assignment: CDR1 LNHDA and CDR2 SQIVND (reference sequence). The length of the CDR3 is 14 residues. V was clipped by 5 bases and J by 1 base; unmatched bases: 4. The CDR3 here is CASSPGQTNTEAFF. The CDR3, as DNA: TGTGCCAGTAGTCCGGGACAGACGAACACTGAAGCTTTCTTT.

This chain's CDR3 is CASSQVQGGKSYEQYF. The DNA of the CDR3 is TGTGCCAGCAGCCAAGTACAAGGGGGCAAATCCTACGAGCAGTACTTC. The V gene is TRBV14, the J gene TRBJ2-7, with 7 bases fitting TRBD1. There are 16 residues in the CDR3. Germline CDR1 SGHDN, CDR2 FVKESK. J was trimmed by 1 base and V by 1 base; bases with no gene match: 7.

The genes are TRBV7-2 and TRBJ2-3; D remains ambiguous. The CDR3 extends over 16 amino acids. The germline V gene encodes CDR1 SGHTA and CDR2 FQGNSA. V was cut by 5 bases and J by 8 bases, with 23 bases left in between. The CDR3 coding sequence is TGTGCCAGCAGCGTAACGGGCGTGGCGGATTGGGGTACGCAGTATTTT. This translates into CASSVTGVADWGTQYF.

On this clone itself: This sample also contains other DNA sequences that code for the same CDR3. The chain carries TRBV5-1 and TRBJ2-1; 11 bases match TRBD2. V was clipped by 0 bases and J by 9 bases; unmatched bases: 5. Germline values: CDR1 SGHRS, CDR2 YFSETQ. The CDR3 has 15 residues. The CDR3 region is CASSLVAGGPGEQFF. In DNA form, the CDR3 reads TGCGCCAGCAGCTTGGTAGCGGGAGGGCCGGGTGAGCAGTTCTTC.

The rearrangement uses TRBV9 and TRBJ1-3; D perhaps matches TRBD1 (5 bases). The CDR3 runs to 16 residues. Germline V CDR1 and CDR2: SGDLS, YYNGEE. The germline V and J ends were trimmed by 3 bases and 0 bases, with 13 bases remaining between them. CDR3 region: CASSAHRQISGNTIYF. CDR3 sequence (DNA): TGTGCCAGCAGCGCTCACCGACAGATCTCTGGAAACACCATATATTTT. Drawing the rest from reference TRBV9 and TRBJ1-3, the complete variable domain is DSGVTQTPKHLITATGQRVTLRCSPRSGDLSVYWYQQSLDQGLQFLIQYYNGEERAKGNILERFSAQQFPDLHSELNLSSLELGDSALYFCASSAHRQISGNTIYFGEGSWLTVV.

This chain uses TRBV7-8 with TRBJ2-5; 10 nucleotides agree with TRBD1. The CDR3 runs to 16 residues. V lost 5 bases and J lost 5; bases outside the gene matches: 11. CDR1 is SGHVS and CDR2 is FQNEAQ in the germline V gene. Here the CDR3 reads CASSPSPGQGWETQYF. The CDR3 region has the DNA TGTGCCAGCAGCCCCTCGCCGGGACAGGGGTGGGAGACCCAGTACTTC.

CDR3: CAESQAYTDTQYF. CDR3 nucleotides: TGTGCCGAAAGCCAAGCGTACACAGATACGCAGTATTTT. The rearrangement joins TRBV28 to TRBJ2-3; D remains ambiguous. Per the germline V gene, CDR1 is MDHEN and CDR2 is SYDVKM. CDR3 length equals 13 residues. V was pared by 11 bases and J by 2 bases, with 14 bases between.

This clone was counted once. The chain employs TRBV28 and TRBJ2-7; 8 nucleotides agree with TRBD2. The CDR3 spans 14 residues. J lost 7 bases, V lost 8 bases, and 13 bases had no gene match. CDR1 MDHEN and CDR2 SYDVKM come from the germline V gene. The CDR3 region is CASGLDSGIWEQYF. In DNA form, the CDR3 reads TGTGCCAGCGGCCTAGATAGCGGGATTTGGGAGCAGTACTTC. The whole variable domain, remainder taken from reference TRBV28 and TRBJ2-7, is DVKVTQSSRYLVKRTGEKVFLECVQDMDHENMFWYRQDPGLGLRLIYFSYDVKMKEKGDIPEGYSVSREKKERFSLILESASTNQTSMYLCASGLDSGIWEQYFGPGTRLTVT.

The V gene is TRBV5-4, the J gene TRBJ1-1; 7 positions agree with TRBD1. The CDR3 loop spans 13 amino acids. Trimming cost V 3 bases and J 6 bases; bases outside gene matches: 5. Germline V gives CDR1 SGHNT, CDR2 YYREEE (reference sequence). CDR3 sequence (DNA): TGTGCCAGCAGCTACGGACAGGTATCTGAAGCTTTCTTT. Its protein product is CASSYGQVSEAFF.

CDR3 in amino acids: CASSLVGTSGRGADTQYF. The CDR3 nucleotides read TGCGCCAGCAGCTTGGTTGGGACTAGCGGGAGAGGGGCAGATACGCAGTATTTT. J is TRBJ2-3 and V is TRBV5-1; 14 positions match TRBD2. V was clipped by 0 bases and J by 4 bases; unmatched bases: 7. This CDR3 contains 18 residues. CDR1 is SGHRS and CDR2 is YFSETQ in the germline V gene.

This clone came up once. The rearrangement links TRBV10-3 to TRBJ2-3; D is possibly TRBD2 (6 bases). Per the germline V gene, CDR1 is ENHRY and CDR2 is SYGVKD. The CDR3 sequence is 14 residues long. The V end lost 2 bases, the J end lost 1 base, and 7 bases lay between the germline ends. In DNA form, the CDR3 reads TGTGCCATCAGTGAGACGGGAGGCACAGATACGCAGTATTTT. Translated, it gives CAISETGGTDTQYF.

The rearrangement joins TRBV4-2 to TRBJ2-1; a weak D match, TRBD2 (5 bases). Germline V gives CDR1 LGHNA, CDR2 YNFKEQ. The CDR3 runs 15 residues. V lost 0 bases and J 5 bases, leaving 11 bases between the germline ends. CDR3 sequence reads: CASSQESGVNNEQFF. Here the CDR3 DNA reads TGTGCCAGCAGCCAAGAAAGCGGAGTAAACAATGAGCAGTTCTTC.

CDR3 in amino acids: CASSLGLADCNEQFF. In DNA form, the CDR3 reads TGTGCCAGCAGCCTGGGACTAGCGGACTGCAATGAGCAGTTCTTC. V and J are TRBV5-5 and TRBJ2-1, with 11 bases matching TRBD2. The CDR3 loop spans 15 amino acids. Germline values: CDR1 SGHKS, CDR2 YYEKEE (reference sequence). The junction had 6 bases not matched to a gene; V was cut back by 4 bases and J by 6 bases. Based on the CDR3 plus reference TRBV5-5 and TRBJ2-1, the full variable domain is DAGVTQSPTHLIKTRGQQVTLRCSPISGHKSVSWYQQVLGQGPQFIFQYYEKEERGRGNFPDRFSARQFPNYSSELNVNALLLGDSALYLCASSLGLADCNEQFFGPGTRLTVL.

The J gene is TRBJ2-3, the V gene TRBV9; 10 positions agree with TRBD2. This CDR3 is built from 16 residues. Germline CDR1 reads SGDLS; CDR2 reads YYNGEE. V dropped 0 bases and J dropped 5; count of bases not matched to a gene: 6. CDR3 amino acids: CASSVVLAGAGDTQYF. The CDR3 nucleotides read TGTGCCAGCAGCGTAGTTCTAGCGGGAGCCGGAGATACGCAGTATTTT.

On this clone: The germline gene is not matched at one end of the junction; a read error may be the cause. This rearrangement joins TRBV28 to TRBJ1-5; D gene ambiguous. The CDR3 is 10 amino acids. Germline CDR1 and CDR2: MDHEN and SYDVKM. The DNA of the CDR3 is TGTGCCAGAGCCCACCACTTTCGTAATTTT. It codes for CARAHHFRNF.

The chain uses TRBV19 and TRBJ1-4; possibly TRBD1 for D (6 bases). The V gene's germline CDR1 is LNHDA and CDR2 SQIVND (reference sequence). CDR3 length: 14 amino acids. V lost 3 bases, J lost 5 bases, and 10 bases lay in between. The chain's CDR3 is CASSIQGINEKLFF. DNA for the CDR3: TGTGCCAGTAGTATTCAGGGGATAAATGAAAAACTGTTTTTT. The full variable domain, in which reference TRBV19 and TRBJ1-4 provide the parts outside the CDR3, is DGGITQSPKYLFRKEGQNVTLSCEQNLNHDAMYWYRQDPGQGLRLIYYSQIVNDFQKGDIAEGYSVSREKKESFPLTVTSAQKNPTAFYLCASSIQGINEKLFFGSGTQLSVL.

This rearrangement joins TRBV18 to TRBJ2-2; D perhaps matches TRBD2 (5 bases). The ends were cut back, 3 bases at V and 3 bases at J, with 8 bases in the middle. There are 14 residues in the CDR3. Germline V lookup: CDR1 KGHSH, CDR2 LQKENI. For the CDR3, the DNA is TGTGCCAGCTCACCGGGAGTGGACACCGGGGAGCTGTTTTTT. It is translated as CASSPGVDTGELFF.

The chain joins TRBV5-1 to TRBJ1-1, with TRBD1 as a possible D gene (6 bases). The CDR3 has 14 residues. V lost 2 bases and J lost 4, with 12 bases in between. From germline, CDR1 is SGHRS and CDR2 YFSETQ. CDR3 sequence reads: CASSLQQGFTEAFF. The CDR3 DNA reads TGCGCCAGCAGCTTACAACAGGGTTTCACTGAAGCTTTCTTT.